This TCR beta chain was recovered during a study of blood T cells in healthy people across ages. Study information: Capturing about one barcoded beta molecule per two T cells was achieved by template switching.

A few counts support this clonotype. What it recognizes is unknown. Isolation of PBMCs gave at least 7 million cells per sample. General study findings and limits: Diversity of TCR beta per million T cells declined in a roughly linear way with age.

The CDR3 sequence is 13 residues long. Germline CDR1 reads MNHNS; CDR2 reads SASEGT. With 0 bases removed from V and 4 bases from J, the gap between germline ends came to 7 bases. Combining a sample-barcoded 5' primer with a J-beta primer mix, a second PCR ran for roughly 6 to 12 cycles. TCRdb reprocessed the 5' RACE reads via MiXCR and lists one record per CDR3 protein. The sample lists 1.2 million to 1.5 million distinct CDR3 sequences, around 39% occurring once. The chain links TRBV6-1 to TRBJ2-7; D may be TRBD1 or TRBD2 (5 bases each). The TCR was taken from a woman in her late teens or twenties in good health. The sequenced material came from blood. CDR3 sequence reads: CASSEAGEYEQYF. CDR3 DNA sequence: TGTGCCAGCAGTGAAGCGGGGGAGTACGAGCAGTACTTC.